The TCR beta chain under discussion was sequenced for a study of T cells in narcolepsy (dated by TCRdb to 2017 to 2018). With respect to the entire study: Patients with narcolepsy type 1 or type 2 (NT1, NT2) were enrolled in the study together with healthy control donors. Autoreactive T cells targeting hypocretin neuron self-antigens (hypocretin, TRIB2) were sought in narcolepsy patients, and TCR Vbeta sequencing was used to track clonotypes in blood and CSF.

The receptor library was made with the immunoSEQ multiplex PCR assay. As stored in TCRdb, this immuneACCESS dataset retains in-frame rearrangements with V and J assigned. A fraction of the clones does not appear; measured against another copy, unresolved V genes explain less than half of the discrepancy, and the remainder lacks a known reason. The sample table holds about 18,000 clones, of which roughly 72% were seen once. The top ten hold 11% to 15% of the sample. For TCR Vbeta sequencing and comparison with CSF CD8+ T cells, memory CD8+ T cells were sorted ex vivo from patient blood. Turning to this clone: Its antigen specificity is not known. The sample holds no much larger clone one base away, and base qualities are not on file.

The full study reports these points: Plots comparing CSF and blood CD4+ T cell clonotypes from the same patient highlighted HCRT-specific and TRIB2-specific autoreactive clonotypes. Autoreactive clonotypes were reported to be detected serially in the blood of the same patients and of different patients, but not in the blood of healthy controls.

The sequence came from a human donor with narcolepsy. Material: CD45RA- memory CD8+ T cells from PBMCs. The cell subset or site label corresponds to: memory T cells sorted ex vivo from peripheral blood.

The CDR3 corresponds to CASSNRDGANYGYTF. The DNA is as follows: TGTGCCAGCAGTAACCGGGACGGTGCTAACTATGGCTACACCTTC. The chain employs TRBV2 and TRBJ1-2; TRBD1 is possibly the D segment (5 matching bases). V loses 5 bases of germline sequence and J loses 0 bases, and the interval between the two ends is 13 bases. Sequences SNHLY (CDR1) and FYNNEI (CDR2) are obtained from the germline V gene. Including cysteine and phenylalanine, the CDR3 has 15 amino acids. The read is trimmed to its CDR3 DNA, 45 bases read in frame from base 1. Outside the CDR3, residues come from the reference TRBV2 and TRBJ1-2 proteins, so the full variable domain is: EPEVTQTPSHQVTQMGQEVILRCVPISNHLYFYWYRQILGQKVEFLVSFYNNEISEKSEIFDDQFSVERPDGSNFTLKIRSTKLEDSAMYFCASSNRDGANYGYTFGSGTRLTVV.